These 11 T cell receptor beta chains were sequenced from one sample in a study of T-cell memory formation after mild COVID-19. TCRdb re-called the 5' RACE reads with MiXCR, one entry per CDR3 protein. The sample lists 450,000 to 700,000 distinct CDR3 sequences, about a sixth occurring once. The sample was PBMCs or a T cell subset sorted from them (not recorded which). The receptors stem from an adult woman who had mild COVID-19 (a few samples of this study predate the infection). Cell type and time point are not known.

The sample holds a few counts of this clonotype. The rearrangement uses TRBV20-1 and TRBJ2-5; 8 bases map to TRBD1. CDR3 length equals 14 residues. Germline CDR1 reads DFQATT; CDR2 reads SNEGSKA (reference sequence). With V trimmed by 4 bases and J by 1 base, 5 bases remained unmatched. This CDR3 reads CSATGGPRQETQYF. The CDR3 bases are TGCAGTGCTACAGGGGGCCCTCGCCAAGAGACCCAGTACTTC.

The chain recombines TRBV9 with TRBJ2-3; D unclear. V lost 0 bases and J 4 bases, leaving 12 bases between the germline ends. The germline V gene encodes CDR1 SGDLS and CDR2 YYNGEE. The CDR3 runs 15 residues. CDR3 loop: CASSVAPIQADTQYF. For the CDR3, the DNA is TGTGCCAGCAGCGTAGCCCCGATCCAGGCAGATACGCAGTATTTT.

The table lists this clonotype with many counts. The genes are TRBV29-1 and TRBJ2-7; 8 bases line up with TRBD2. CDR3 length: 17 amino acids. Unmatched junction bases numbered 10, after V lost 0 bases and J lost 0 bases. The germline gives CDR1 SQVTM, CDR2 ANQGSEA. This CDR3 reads CSVEDQAGSGDSYEQYF. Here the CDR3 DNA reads TGCAGCGTTGAAGATCAGGCGGGTAGCGGGGACTCCTACGAGCAGTACTTC.

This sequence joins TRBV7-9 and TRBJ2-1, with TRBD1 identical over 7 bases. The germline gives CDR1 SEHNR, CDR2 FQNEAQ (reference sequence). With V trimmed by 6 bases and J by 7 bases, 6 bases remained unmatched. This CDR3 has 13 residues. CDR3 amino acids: CASSPGQFNEQFF. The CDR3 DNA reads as TGTGCCAGCAGTCCGGGACAGTTTAATGAGCAGTTCTTC.

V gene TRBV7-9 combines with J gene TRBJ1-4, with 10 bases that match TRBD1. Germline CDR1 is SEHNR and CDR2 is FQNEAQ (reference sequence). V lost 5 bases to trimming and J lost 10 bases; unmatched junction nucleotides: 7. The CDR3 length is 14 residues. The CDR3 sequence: CASSTGGQGGKLFF. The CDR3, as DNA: TGTGCCAGCAGCACCGGAGGACAGGGGGGAAAACTGTTTTTT.

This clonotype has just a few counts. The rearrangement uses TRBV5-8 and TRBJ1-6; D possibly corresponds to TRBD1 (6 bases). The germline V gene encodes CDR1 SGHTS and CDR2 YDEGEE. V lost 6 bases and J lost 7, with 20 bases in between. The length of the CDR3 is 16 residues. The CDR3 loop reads CASISFRGGQNSPLHF. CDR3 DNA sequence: TGTGCCAGCATCTCGTTTCGAGGGGGACAAAATTCACCCCTCCACTTT.

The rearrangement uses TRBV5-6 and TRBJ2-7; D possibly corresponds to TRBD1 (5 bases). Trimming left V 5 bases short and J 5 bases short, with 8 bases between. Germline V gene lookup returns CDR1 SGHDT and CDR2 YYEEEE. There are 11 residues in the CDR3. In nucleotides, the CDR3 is TGTGCCAGCAGTATGACAGACGAGCAGTACTTC. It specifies CASSMTDEQYF.

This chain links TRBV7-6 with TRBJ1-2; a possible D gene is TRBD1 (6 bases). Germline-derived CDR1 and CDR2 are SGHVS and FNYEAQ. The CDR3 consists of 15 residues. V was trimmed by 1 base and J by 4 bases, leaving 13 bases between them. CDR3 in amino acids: CASSLETGGPYGYTF. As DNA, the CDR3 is TGTGCCAGCAGCTTAGAGACAGGAGGACCCTATGGCTACACCTTC.

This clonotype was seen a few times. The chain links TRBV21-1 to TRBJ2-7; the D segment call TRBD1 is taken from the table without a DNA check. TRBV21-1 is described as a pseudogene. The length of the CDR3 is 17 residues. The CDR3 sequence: CASSKAGDRGPNYEQYF. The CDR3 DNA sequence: TGTGCCAGCAGCAAAGCAGGGGACAGGGGGCCAAACTACGAGCAGTACTTC.

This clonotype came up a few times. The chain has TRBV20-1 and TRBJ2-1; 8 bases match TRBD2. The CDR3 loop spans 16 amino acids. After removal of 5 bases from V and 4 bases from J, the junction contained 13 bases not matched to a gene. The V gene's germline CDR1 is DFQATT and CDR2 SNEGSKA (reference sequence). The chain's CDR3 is CSARSGLEGIYNEQFF. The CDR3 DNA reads TGCAGTGCTCGCTCGGGACTAGAAGGGATATACAATGAGCAGTTCTTC.

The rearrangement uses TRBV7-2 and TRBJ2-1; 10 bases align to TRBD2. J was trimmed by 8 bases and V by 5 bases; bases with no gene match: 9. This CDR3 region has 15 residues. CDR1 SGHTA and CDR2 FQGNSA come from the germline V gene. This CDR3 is CASSPRAGGTDEQFF. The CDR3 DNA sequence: TGTGCCAGCAGCCCCCGAGCGGGGGGGACTGATGAGCAGTTCTTC.